This T cell receptor (beta chain) was recovered during a study of cytomegalovirus exposure and HLA in healthy donors. Germline loops: CDR1 LGHNA, CDR2 YNFKEQ. The CDR3 sequence is 15 residues long. The V and J ends lost 3 bases and 4 bases respectively, with 15 bases between them. With 60 Vbeta and 13 Jbeta primers, the PCR was carried out. The table came from immunoSEQ multiplex PCR; TCRdb's copy has only in-frame clones and leaves some out. The repertoire includes 150,000 to 200,000 clones, roughly 79% of them detected once, and roughly 6% sits in the top ten. As concerns this clone: Its specificity is unknown.

Findings of the study overall: Across donors, presence/absence analyses took sequencing depth to be roughly uniform. The study put some 160 TCR beta chains on its list as cytomegalovirus-associated.

Sample: PBMCs. The clonotype originates from a man in his forties or fifties in good health and CMV-seropositive. This rearrangement joins TRBV4-2 to TRBJ2-5, with D perhaps TRBD1 (6 bases). The CDR3, as DNA: TGTGCCAGCAGCCAGGATACAGGGCGCCGAGAGACCCAGTACTTC. Its protein is CASSQDTGRRETQYF.